This TCR beta chain was documented in a study of T cell repertoires in ileal Crohn's disease (dated by TCRdb to the late 2010s). For the study in its entirety: At the time of surgery, roughly a third of patients were active smokers, and the median duration of disease was 7.9 years. Surgery was performed for a complication in all patients, with stricturing disease in roughly 60% and penetrating disease in roughly 40%. Roughly half of the patients were given postoperative therapy, with 15 to 20 on anti-TNF agents and approximately ten on thiopurines. TCR repertoire analysis was done in roughly 57 Crohn's disease patients from a prospective multicentre cohort. Running in parallel with the study was a multicentre cohort set up to find predictors of early endoscopic recurrence following ileocolonic resection. Endoscopic postoperative recurrence was defined by a Rutgeerts score above i0. The study sequenced 171 mucosal samples from some 55 patients, taken at several locations on the surgical specimen and at postoperative endoscopy.

This clone came up a few times. What this receptor recognizes is not known. Per-nucleotide qualities are absent, and no much larger clonotype sits a single base away. Summary of the overall study and its limitations: Higher high-frequency clone percentages at surgery were associated with endoscopic recurrence; all patients with clonality above 26.8% (18/57) had recurrence. Only a subgroup of patients, of unstated size, had mucosal CD4 and CD8 T cells sorted and sequenced. More high-frequency clones were carried by sorted CD8 T cells than by CD4 T cells, suggesting that mucosal expansions were mainly CD8. A significantly higher proportion of clonal expansions was observed in active smokers at surgery than in non-smokers (about 25% vs 20%, p=0.02).

The CDR3 spans 13 residues, from the cysteine through the phenylalanine. Only the CDR3 DNA is retained, 39 bases long and in frame from the first base. CDR1 SEHNR and CDR2 FQNEAQ were looked up in the germline V gene (reference sequence). V gives up 4 bases and J gives up 1 base, and the segment between their germline ends measures 7 bases. Around 550 nanograms of biopsy DNA per sample were submitted for commercial TCRB immunosequencing. A two-step, amplification bias-controlled multiplex PCR was used by Adaptive Biotechnology to amplify CDR3 regions from genomic DNA. In the first PCR, primers covered every V and J gene segment, and in the second PCR, barcodes and Illumina adapters were added. An Illumina instrument was used to sequence the CDR3 libraries. Per the source publication's procedure: The analysis drew on both the pipelines supplied by the vendor and custom analysis of the raw data in R/Bioconductor running R version 3.3.0. Clonality, which ranges from 0 to 1, was calculated as the inverse of the normalised Shannon entropy across all productive clones. High-frequency clones were defined as the repertoire share of the top 100 clones, retaining only clones passing a 95% confidence test. Repertoire diversity was measured with the Simpson index, and overlap between samples was measured with the Morisita-Horn index. This immuneACCESS table, as held by TCRdb, lists in-frame sequences with V and J called but not all clones. Of the missing ones, under half trace to an unresolved V gene in checked studies; the others have no known cause. The V and J calls and the clone size are those of that table, but D and trimming were determined from the DNA. For this sample there are roughly 13,000 clones; roughly 85% appear just once. 3.5% to 4.5% of the sample is in the top ten clones.

Adults with ileal or ileocolonic Crohn's disease for whom ileocolonic resection was indicated were considered eligible. Whole ileal mucosal biopsies were stored frozen at -80°C before DNA extraction. Genomic DNA was isolated from frozen whole biopsies using a TRizol-based method, and the DNA was quantified with a NanoDrop 2000 spectrophotometer. Recombination connected TRBV7-9 to TRBJ1-1; TRBD1 is possibly the D segment (6 matching bases). The source is an adult with Crohn's disease. The specimen sequenced was ileal tissue. The DNA is TGTGCCAGCAGCTACAGGGAGAACACTGAAGCTTTCTTT. The translation is CASSYRENTEAFF.